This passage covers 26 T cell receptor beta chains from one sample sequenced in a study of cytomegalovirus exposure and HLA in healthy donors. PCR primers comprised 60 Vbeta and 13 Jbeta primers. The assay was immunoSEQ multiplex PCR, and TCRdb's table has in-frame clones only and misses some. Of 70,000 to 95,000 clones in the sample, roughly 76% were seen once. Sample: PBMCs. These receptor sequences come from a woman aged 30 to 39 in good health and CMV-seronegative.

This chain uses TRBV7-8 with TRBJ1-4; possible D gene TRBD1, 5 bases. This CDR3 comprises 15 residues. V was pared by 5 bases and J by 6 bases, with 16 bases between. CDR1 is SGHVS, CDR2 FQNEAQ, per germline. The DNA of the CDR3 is TGTGCCAGCAGCCCGAAGGGCAGGGCGGATGAAAAACTGTTTTTT. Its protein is CASSPKGRADEKLFF.

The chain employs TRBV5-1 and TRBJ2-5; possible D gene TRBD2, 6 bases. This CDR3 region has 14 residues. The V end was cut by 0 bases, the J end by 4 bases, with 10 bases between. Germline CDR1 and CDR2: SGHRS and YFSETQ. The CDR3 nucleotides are TGCGCCAGCAGCTTGGCGGGAGTAATAGAGACCCAGTACTTC. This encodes CASSLAGVIETQYF.

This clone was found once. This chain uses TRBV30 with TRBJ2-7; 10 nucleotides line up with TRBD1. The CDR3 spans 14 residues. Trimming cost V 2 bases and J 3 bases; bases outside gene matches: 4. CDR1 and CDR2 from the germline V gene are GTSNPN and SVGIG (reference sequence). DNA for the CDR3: TGTGCCTGGAGTAACGGACAGGGGGTCTACGAGCAGTACTTC. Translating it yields CAWSNGQGVYEQYF.

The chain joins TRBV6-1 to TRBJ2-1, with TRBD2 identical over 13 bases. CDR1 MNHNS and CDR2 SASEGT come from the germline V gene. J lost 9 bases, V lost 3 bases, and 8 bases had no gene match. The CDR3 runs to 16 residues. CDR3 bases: TGTGCCAGCAGTGACAGGACTAGCGGGAGTGTCGGTGAGCAGTTCTTC. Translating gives CASSDRTSGSVGEQFF.

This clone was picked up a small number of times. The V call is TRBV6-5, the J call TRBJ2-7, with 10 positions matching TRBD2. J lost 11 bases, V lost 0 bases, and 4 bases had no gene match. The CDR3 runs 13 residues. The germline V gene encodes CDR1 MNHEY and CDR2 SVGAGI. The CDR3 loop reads CASSYSTGTSEYF. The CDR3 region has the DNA TGTGCCAGCAGTTACTCGACCGGGACTAGCGAGTACTTC.

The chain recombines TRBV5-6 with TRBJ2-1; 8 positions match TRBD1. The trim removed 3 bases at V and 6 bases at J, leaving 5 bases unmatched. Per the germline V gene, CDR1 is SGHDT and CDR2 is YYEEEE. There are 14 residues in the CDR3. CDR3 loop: CASSSGTGINEQFF. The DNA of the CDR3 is TGTGCCAGCAGCTCCGGGACAGGAATCAATGAGCAGTTCTTC.

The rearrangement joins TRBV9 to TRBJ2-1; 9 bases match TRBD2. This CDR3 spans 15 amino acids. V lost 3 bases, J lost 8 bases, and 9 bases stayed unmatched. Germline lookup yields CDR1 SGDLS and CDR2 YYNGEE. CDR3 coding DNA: TGTGCCAGCAGCGATGGCGGGAGGGCCCTCTATGAGCAGTTCTTC. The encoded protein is CASSDGGRALYEQFF.

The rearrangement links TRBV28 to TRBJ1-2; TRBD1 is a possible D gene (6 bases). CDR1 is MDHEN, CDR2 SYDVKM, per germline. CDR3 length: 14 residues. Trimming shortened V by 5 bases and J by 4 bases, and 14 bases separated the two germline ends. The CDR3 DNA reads TGTGCCAGCAGTCCCCCGACAGGAGGCTATGGCTACACCTTC. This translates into CASSPPTGGYGYTF.

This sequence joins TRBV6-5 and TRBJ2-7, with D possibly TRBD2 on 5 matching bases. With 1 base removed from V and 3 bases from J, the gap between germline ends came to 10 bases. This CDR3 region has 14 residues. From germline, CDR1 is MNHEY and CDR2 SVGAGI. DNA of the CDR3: TGTGCCAGCAGTTACTTTCGGGGTAACTACGAGCAGTACTTC. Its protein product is CASSYFRGNYEQYF.

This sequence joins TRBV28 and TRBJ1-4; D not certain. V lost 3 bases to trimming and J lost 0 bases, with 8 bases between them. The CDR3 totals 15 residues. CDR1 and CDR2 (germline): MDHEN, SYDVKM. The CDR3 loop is CASSFPLATNEKLFF. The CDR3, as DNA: TGTGCCAGCAGTTTCCCGCTAGCAACTAATGAAAAACTGTTTTTT.

DNA of the CDR3: TGCGCCAGCAGCCTAACCCCCGACAGAGACTACGAGCAGTACTTC. Translating gives CASSLTPDRDYEQYF. This rearrangement joins TRBV5-1 to TRBJ2-7; TRBD1 is a possible D gene (5 bases). This CDR3 spans 15 amino acids. Germline V gene data show CDR1 as SGHRS and CDR2 as YFSETQ. Between the trimmed V and J ends, which lost 4 bases and 3 bases, there was a span of 17 bases.

CDR3 nucleotide sequence: TGTGCCAGTAGTATAGGGGCAGGGGGCCGCTATGGCTACACCTTC. Translation gives CASSIGAGGRYGYTF. V and J are TRBV19 and TRBJ1-2, with 8 bases fitting TRBD1. V was clipped by 1 base and J by 4 bases; unmatched bases: 5. Germline CDR1 reads LNHDA; CDR2 reads SQIVND (reference sequence). The CDR3 sequence is 15 residues long.

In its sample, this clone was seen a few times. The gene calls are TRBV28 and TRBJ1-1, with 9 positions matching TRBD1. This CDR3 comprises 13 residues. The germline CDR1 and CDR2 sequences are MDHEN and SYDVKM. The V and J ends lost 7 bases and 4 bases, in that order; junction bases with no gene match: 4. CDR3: CASTGTGPTEAFF. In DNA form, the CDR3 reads TGTGCCAGCACCGGGACAGGGCCCACTGAAGCTTTCTTT.

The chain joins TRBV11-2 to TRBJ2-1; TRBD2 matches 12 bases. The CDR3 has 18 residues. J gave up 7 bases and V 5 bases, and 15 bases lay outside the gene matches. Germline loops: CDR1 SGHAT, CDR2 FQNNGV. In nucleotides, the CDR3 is TGTGCCAGCAGCCGGGGACTAGCGGGCCCCCCAGGCCGAAATGAGCAGTTCTTC. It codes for CASSRGLAGPPGRNEQFF.

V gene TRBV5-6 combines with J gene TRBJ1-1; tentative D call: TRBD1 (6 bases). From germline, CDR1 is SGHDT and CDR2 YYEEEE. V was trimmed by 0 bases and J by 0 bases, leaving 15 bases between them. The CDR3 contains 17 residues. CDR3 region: CASSLGTALNMNTEAFF. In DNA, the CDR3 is TGTGCCAGCAGCTTGGGGACAGCCTTAAACATGAACACTGAAGCTTTCTTT.

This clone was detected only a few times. The CDR3 DNA follows: TGTGCCAGCAGAACCAGACTAGCGGGAGGGGCAGATACGCAGTATTTT. Residues: CASRTRLAGGADTQYF. The rearrangement uses TRBV6-6 and TRBJ2-3, with 14 bases identical to TRBD2. J gave up 4 bases and V 6 bases, and 6 bases lay outside the gene matches. The CDR3 length is 16 residues. Germline V gives CDR1 MNHNY, CDR2 SVGAGI (reference sequence).

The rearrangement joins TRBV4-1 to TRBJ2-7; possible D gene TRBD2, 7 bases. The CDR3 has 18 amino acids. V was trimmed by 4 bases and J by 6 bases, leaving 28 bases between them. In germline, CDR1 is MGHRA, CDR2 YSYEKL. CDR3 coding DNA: TGCGCCAGCAGCCGCCCGATTCGGGGGGCGTCCCCCGCGGGCGAGCAGTACTTC. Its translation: CASSRPIRGASPAGEQYF.

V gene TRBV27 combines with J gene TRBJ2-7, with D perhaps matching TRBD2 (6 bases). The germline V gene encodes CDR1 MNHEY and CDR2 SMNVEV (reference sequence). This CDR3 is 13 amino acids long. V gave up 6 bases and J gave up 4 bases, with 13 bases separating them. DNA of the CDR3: TGTGCCAGCAGCACGGGACTCCCGTACGAGCAGTACTTC. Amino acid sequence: CASSTGLPYEQYF.

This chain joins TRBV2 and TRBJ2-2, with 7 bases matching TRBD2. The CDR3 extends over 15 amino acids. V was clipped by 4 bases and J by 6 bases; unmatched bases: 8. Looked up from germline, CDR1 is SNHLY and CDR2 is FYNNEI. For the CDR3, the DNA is TGTGCCAGCAGTGCTAGCGGAGGTGGGGCCGGGGAGCTGTTTTTT. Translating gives CASSASGGGAGELFF.

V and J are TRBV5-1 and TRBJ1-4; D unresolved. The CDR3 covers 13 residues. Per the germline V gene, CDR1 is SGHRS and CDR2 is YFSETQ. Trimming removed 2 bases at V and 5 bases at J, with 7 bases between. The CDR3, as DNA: TGCGCCAGCAGCTTAGAACAGAATGAAAAACTGTTTTTT. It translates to CASSLEQNEKLFF.

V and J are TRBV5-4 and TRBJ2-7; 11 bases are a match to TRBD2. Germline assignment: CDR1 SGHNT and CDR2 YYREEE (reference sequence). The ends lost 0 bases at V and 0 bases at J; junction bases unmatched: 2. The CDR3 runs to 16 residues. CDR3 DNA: TGTGCCAGCAGCTTGGTAGCGGGAGGGATCTCCTACGAGCAGTACTTC. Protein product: CASSLVAGGISYEQYF.

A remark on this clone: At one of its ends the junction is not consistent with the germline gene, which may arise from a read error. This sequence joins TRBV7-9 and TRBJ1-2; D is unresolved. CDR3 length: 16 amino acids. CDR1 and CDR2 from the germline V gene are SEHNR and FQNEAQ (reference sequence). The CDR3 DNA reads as TGTTCCAGCAAGCTCCCCGATGCTTCTCGGGGCTATGGCTACACCTTC. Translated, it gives CSSKLPDASRGYGYTF.

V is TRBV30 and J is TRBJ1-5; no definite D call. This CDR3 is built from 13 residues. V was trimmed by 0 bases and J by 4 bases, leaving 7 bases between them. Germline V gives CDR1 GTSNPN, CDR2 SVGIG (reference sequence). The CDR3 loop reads CAWSVRENQPQHF. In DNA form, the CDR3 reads TGTGCCTGGAGTGTACGGGAAAATCAGCCCCAGCATTTT.

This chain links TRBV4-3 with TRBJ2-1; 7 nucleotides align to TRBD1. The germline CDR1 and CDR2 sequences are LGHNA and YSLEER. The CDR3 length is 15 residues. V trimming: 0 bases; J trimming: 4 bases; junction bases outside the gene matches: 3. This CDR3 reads CASSQDGGQYNEQFF. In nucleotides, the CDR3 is TGCGCCAGCAGCCAAGATGGGGGACAGTACAATGAGCAGTTCTTC.

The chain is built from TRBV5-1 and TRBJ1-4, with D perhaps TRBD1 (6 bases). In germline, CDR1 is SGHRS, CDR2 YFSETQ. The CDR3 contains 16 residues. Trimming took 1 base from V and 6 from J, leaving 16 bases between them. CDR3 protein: CASSLKSGGRDEKLFF. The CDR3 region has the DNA TGCGCCAGCAGCTTGAAGTCGGGGGGCCGGGATGAAAAACTGTTTTTT.

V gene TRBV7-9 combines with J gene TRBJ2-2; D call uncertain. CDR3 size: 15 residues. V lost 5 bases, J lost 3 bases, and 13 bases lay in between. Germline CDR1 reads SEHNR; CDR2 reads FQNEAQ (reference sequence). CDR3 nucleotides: TGTGCCAGCAGCCCCACCTCCCGGGACACCGGGGAGCTGTTTTTT. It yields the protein CASSPTSRDTGELFF.